Described below is a single TCR beta chain sequence and its context. A Seattle source enrolled patients during active infection and followed them longitudinally. These data come from a study of blood T cell repertoires in COVID-19. Study in general: T cells, B-cell-depleted T cells, or PBMCs supplied cDNA or gDNA.

Original processing notes: Estimates of nucleated cell counts were drawn from the amplification of reference gene primers. Profiling relied on immunoSEQ multiplex PCR, and the TCRdb table lists in-frame clones only, not all of them. The DNA gave D and trimming, while V, J and clone size come from that table. This sample has a few hundred thousand clones, with 85% to 90% found just once. This clonotype originated in a woman aged 60-75 years with COVID-19, enrolled during active disease. The sequenced sample consisted of peripheral blood.

The CDR3 nucleotides are TGCGCCAGCAGCCGTGGCCAGGGGGGCTTTGCCTACGAGCAGTACTTC. This translates into CASSRGQGGFAYEQYF. The V and J genes are TRBV4-1 and TRBJ2-7; TRBD1 might be the D (7 bases). This CDR3 comprises 16 residues. CDR1 and CDR2 from the germline V gene are MGHRA and YSYEKL. Trimming left V 4 bases short and J 2 bases short, with 18 bases between.